These 9 T cell receptor beta chains came from one sample sequenced in a study of T cells in localized non-small cell lung cancer. TCRdb keeps only in-frame clones here, not all; method: immunoSEQ multiplex PCR. This sample yields tens of thousands of clones, of which approximately 94% are seen a single time; 0.73% belongs to the top ten. Sequenced here: peripheral blood, sampled before any cancer treatment. The receptors were sampled from a woman aged 40 to 75 with stage I lung adenocarcinoma.

CDR3: CASSLGAGRLNQPQHF. The CDR3 DNA reads TGTGCCAGCAGCTTAGGGGCAGGCCGACTCAATCAGCCCCAGCATTTT. The rearrangement uses TRBV7-8 and TRBJ1-5; D is unclear. Deletions cut 1 base from V and 3 bases from J, with 13 bases between. Germline assignment: CDR1 SGHVS and CDR2 FQNEAQ. The CDR3 runs 16 residues. The complete variable domain, with remaining parts taken from reference TRBV7-8 and TRBJ1-5, reads GAGVSQSPRYKVAKRGQDVALRCDPISGHVSLFWYQQALGQGPEFLTYFQNEAQLDKSGLPSDRFFAERPEGSVSTLKIQRTQQEDSAVYLCASSLGAGRLNQPQHFGDGTRLSIL.

This rearrangement joins TRBV7-2 to TRBJ1-2; D is undetermined. V shed 3 bases and J shed 1 base, with 12 bases lying between them. The CDR3 contains 15 residues. The germline CDR1 and CDR2 sequences are SGHTA and FQGNSA. CDR3 protein: CASSFTLWGNYGYTF. The CDR3 DNA reads as TGTGCCAGCAGCTTCACACTGTGGGGTAACTATGGCTACACCTTC.

The rearrangement joins TRBV19 to TRBJ1-4, with D tentatively TRBD1 (6 bases). The CDR3 has 17 residues. Trimming left V 3 bases short and J 4 bases short, with 18 bases between. Germline values: CDR1 LNHDA, CDR2 SQIVND (reference sequence). CDR3 nucleotide sequence: TGTGCCAGTAGTATTAAGGGCCCGGGACAACTTAATGAAAAACTGTTTTTT. Translated: CASSIKGPGQLNEKLFF.

For the CDR3, the DNA is TGTGCCAGCAGCAATCACTCCCAATCAGGTCCCGTGAAGTACGAGCAGTACTTC. Translation: CASSNHSQSGPVKYEQYF. The rearrangement joins TRBV21-1 to TRBJ2-7; the listed D gene, TRBD1, was not tested against the DNA. TRBV21-1 is a known pseudogene. This CDR3 is built from 18 residues.

The rearrangement joins TRBV5-6 to TRBJ2-3; TRBD2 matches 8 bases. The germline CDR1 and CDR2 sequences are SGHDT and YYEEEE. The CDR3 spans 15 residues. V lost 1 base and J lost 1; bases outside the gene matches: 2. The DNA of the CDR3 is TGTGCCAGCAGCTTGCTTAGCGGGGGCACAGATACGCAGTATTTT. Protein sequence: CASSLLSGGTDTQYF.

The chain combines TRBV9 with TRBJ1-2; 7 positions agree with TRBD1. The CDR3 is made up of 15 amino acids. With V trimmed by 0 bases and J by 4 bases, 6 bases remained unmatched. CDR1 is SGDLS and CDR2 is YYNGEE in the germline V gene. CDR3 sequence: CASSVGGGGIYGYTF. CDR3 bases: TGTGCCAGCAGCGTAGGAGGGGGCGGGATCTATGGCTACACCTTC.

CDR3 coding DNA: TGCGCCAGCAGCCAAGACCCGGGGCGAAACACTGAAGCTTTCTTT. Protein sequence: CASSQDPGRNTEAFF. The chain employs TRBV4-3 and TRBJ1-1; possibly TRBD1 for D (5 bases). The CDR3 is 15 residues long. V lost 0 bases and J 2 bases, leaving 10 bases between the germline ends. Germline V gives CDR1 LGHNA, CDR2 YSLEER.

V gene TRBV25-1 combines with J gene TRBJ2-5, with 9 bases identical to TRBD2. The CDR3 loop spans 16 amino acids. J lost 2 bases, V lost 2 bases, and 6 bases had no gene match. CDR1 is MGHDK, CDR2 SYGVNS, per germline. CDR3 nucleotides: TGTGCCAGCAGTGAAGGTAGCGGGAGAGGACAAGAGACCCAGTACTTC. Protein product: CASSEGSGRGQETQYF.

This clone appeared a single time. CDR3 protein: CASSLVSVNGNTIYF. The CDR3 nucleotides read TGTGCCAGCAGCTTAGTTTCTGTCAATGGAAACACCATATATTTT. This chain uses TRBV7-6 with TRBJ1-3; no reliable D call. The V gene lost 1 base and the J gene lost 3 bases, with 10 bases spanning the gap. Germline loops: CDR1 SGHVS, CDR2 FNYEAQ. The CDR3 runs to 15 residues.